This is a list of T cell receptor beta chains from one sample in a study of CD4 T cells in relation to SARS-CoV-2 and coronaviruses. No antigen has been identified for these receptors. Here immunoSEQ multiplex PCR was the method, and the copy in TCRdb shows in-frame clones only, minus some. The data show more than 20,000 clones, more than 75% seen once. Specimen: CD4+ T cells from PBMCs, cultured in vitro. Receptor source: a human donor in good health. Each CDR3 is given with its conserved first and last residue. A D gene is named only where the DNA matches it firmly. Clone size appears in some rows only: once, few, many, or a class for an expanded clone.

CDR3 length: 15; D gene: -; V gene: TRBV7-2; clone size: -; J gene: TRBJ1-3; CDR3 DNA: TGTGCCAGCAGCTTCCCCATGGGCTCTGGAAACACCATATATTTT; CDR3 protein: CASSFPMGSGNTIYF
CDR3 length: 18; D gene: TRBD1; V gene: TRBV6-2/TRBV6-3; clone size: -; J gene: TRBJ2-5; CDR3 DNA: TGTGCCAGCAGTTACCCTACGCCCCACCGGGACAGTCAAGAGACCCAGTACTTC; CDR3 protein: CASSYPTPHRDSQETQYF
CDR3 length: 13; D gene: -; V gene: TRBV7-9; clone size: -; J gene: TRBJ2-3; CDR3 DNA: TGTGCCAGCAGCACCGGCCAGTCCGATACGCAGTATTTT; CDR3 protein: CASSTGQSDTQYF
CDR3 length: 13; D gene: -; V gene: TRBV12-3/TRBV12-4; clone size: -; J gene: TRBJ1-2; CDR3 DNA: TGTGCCAGCAGTTATCGGGGGGGCTATGGCTACACCTTC; CDR3 protein: CASSYRGGYGYTF
CDR3 length: 13; D gene: TRBD1; V gene: TRBV7-3; clone size: -; J gene: TRBJ2-7; CDR3 DNA: TGTGCCAGCAGCTTAGGACAGGCCCGGAGGCAGTACTTC; CDR3 protein: CASSLGQARRQYF
CDR3 length: 15; D gene: TRBD1; V gene: TRBV19; clone size: -; J gene: TRBJ2-7; CDR3 DNA: TGTGCCAGTAGTATAGATCGGACAGGAGGCTACGAGCAGTACTTC; CDR3 protein: CASSIDRTGGYEQYF
CDR3 length: 12; D gene: -; V gene: TRBV30; clone size: -; J gene: TRBJ2-4; CDR3 DNA: TGTGCCTGGAATTCCAGGGGGGGCATTCAGTACTTC; CDR3 protein: CAWNSRGGIQYF
CDR3 length: 13; D gene: -; V gene: TRBV12-3/TRBV12-4; clone size: -; J gene: TRBJ1-6; CDR3 DNA: TGTACCAGCCTTGCGAAGGGAAGATCACCCCTCCACTTT; CDR3 protein: CTSLAKGRSPLHF
CDR3 length: 14; D gene: -; V gene: TRBV6-5; clone size: -; J gene: TRBJ1-5; CDR3 DNA: TGTGCCAGCAGTTACGTGCAGGGAGATCAGCCCCAGCATTTT; CDR3 protein: CASSYVQGDQPQHF
CDR3 length: 14; D gene: -; V gene: TRBV18; clone size: -; J gene: TRBJ2-3; CDR3 DNA: TGTGCCAGCTCACCCTTTTCCTCCGCAGATACGCAGTATTTT; CDR3 protein: CASSPFSSADTQYF
CDR3 length: 14; D gene: -; V gene: TRBV11-2; clone size: -; J gene: TRBJ2-7; CDR3 DNA: TGTGCCAGCAGCTCCGAGGTGCCTCCCTACGAGCAGTACTTC; CDR3 protein: CASSSEVPPYEQYF
CDR3 length: 17; D gene: -; V gene: TRBV3-1/TRBV3-2; clone size: -; J gene: TRBJ2-3; CDR3 DNA: TGTGCCAGCAGCCAAGAGACCCCGGGGACCTTCACAGATACGCAGTATTTT; CDR3 protein: CASSQETPGTFTDTQYF
CDR3 length: 17; D gene: TRBD2; V gene: TRBV5-8; clone size: -; J gene: TRBJ2-3; CDR3 DNA: TGTGCCAGCAGCCCAGGGACTAGCGGGGGGGGCACAGATACGCAGTATTTT; CDR3 protein: CASSPGTSGGGTDTQYF
CDR3 length: 15; D gene: TRBD2; V gene: TRBV5-1; clone size: -; J gene: TRBJ2-1; CDR3 DNA: TGCGCCAGCAGCTTGGTTATGGGAGGGCTGAATGAGCAGTTCTTC; CDR3 protein: CASSLVMGGLNEQFF
CDR3 length: 16; D gene: -; V gene: TRBV7-7; clone size: few; J gene: TRBJ2-5; CDR3 DNA: TGTGCCAGCAGCTTAGGAGGTTTAGGCTTCCAAGAGACCCAGTACTTC; CDR3 protein: CASSLGGLGFQETQYF
CDR3 length: 13; D gene: -; V gene: TRBV18; clone size: once; J gene: TRBJ1-5; CDR3 DNA: TGTGCCAGCTCACCACCCGGGGACCAGCCCCAGCATTTT; CDR3 protein: CASSPPGDQPQHF
CDR3 length: 17; D gene: TRBD2; V gene: TRBV7-9; clone size: once; J gene: TRBJ2-2; CDR3 DNA: TGTGCCAGTCACGGGACTAGCGGGAGTGTAGGTCCCGGGGAGCTGTTTTTT; CDR3 protein: CASHGTSGSVGPGELFF
CDR3 length: 12; D gene: -; V gene: TRBV7-2; clone size: -; J gene: TRBJ1-1; CDR3 DNA: TGTGCCAGCAGTCCCAGGGGTACTGAAGCTTTCTTT; CDR3 protein: CASSPRGTEAFF
CDR3 length: 18; D gene: TRBD1; V gene: TRBV2; clone size: -; J gene: TRBJ2-6; CDR3 DNA: TGTGCCAGAGGACCAGAGCAGGGGGCAGGCTCTGGGGCCAACGTCCTGACTTTC; CDR3 protein: CARGPEQGAGSGANVLTF
CDR3 length: 15; D gene: TRBD1; V gene: TRBV19; clone size: -; J gene: TRBJ1-5; CDR3 DNA: TGTGCCAGTAGTATAGAACAGGGGATCAATCAGCCCCAGCATTTT; CDR3 protein: CASSIEQGINQPQHF
CDR3 length: 15; D gene: -; V gene: TRBV2; clone size: -; J gene: TRBJ2-6; CDR3 DNA: TGTGCCAGCAGTGATTTAAGCTCTGGGGCCAACGTCCTGACTTTC; CDR3 protein: CASSDLSSGANVLTF
CDR3 length: 13; D gene: -; V gene: TRBV6-5; clone size: -; J gene: TRBJ2-5; CDR3 DNA: TGTGCCAGCAGGGGCCGGGTCCAAGAGACCCAGTACTTC; CDR3 protein: CASRGRVQETQYF
CDR3 length: 16; D gene: TRBD2; V gene: TRBV5-6; clone size: -; J gene: TRBJ2-7; CDR3 DNA: TGTGCCAGCAGCCCTCTAGCGGGGGGGCTCTTCTCCGAGCAGTACTTC; CDR3 protein: CASSPLAGGLFSEQYF
CDR3 length: 15; D gene: -; V gene: TRBV7-2; clone size: -; J gene: TRBJ2-3; CDR3 DNA: TGTGCCAGCAGCCCCCAGCAGGGGAGGACAGATACGCAGTATTTT; CDR3 protein: CASSPQQGRTDTQYF
CDR3 length: 14; D gene: TRBD1; V gene: TRBV2; clone size: -; J gene: TRBJ2-5; CDR3 DNA: TGTGCCGAGACAAGGGGGCGTTACCAAGAGACCCAGTACTTC; CDR3 protein: CAETRGRYQETQYF
CDR3 length: 16; D gene: -; V gene: TRBV4-3; clone size: -; J gene: TRBJ1-1; CDR3 DNA: TGCGCCAGCAGCCAAGATCTCGGGACATCCTTCACTGAAGCTTTCTTT; CDR3 protein: CASSQDLGTSFTEAFF
CDR3 length: 15; D gene: TRBD1; V gene: TRBV19; clone size: once; J gene: TRBJ2-1; CDR3 DNA: TGTGCCAGTAGTATGGGACAGGGATCCTACAATGAGCAGTTCTTC; CDR3 protein: CASSMGQGSYNEQFF
CDR3 length: 14; D gene: -; V gene: TRBV7-3; clone size: once; J gene: TRBJ2-3; CDR3 DNA: TGTGCCAGCAGCTTCACGGGGGGCTGGGATACGCAGTATTTT; CDR3 protein: CASSFTGGWDTQYF
CDR3 length: 14; D gene: TRBD1; V gene: TRBV3-1/TRBV3-2; clone size: -; J gene: TRBJ1-1; CDR3 DNA: TGTGCCAGCAGCCCCCGGGACAGACACACTGAAGCTTTCTTT; CDR3 protein: CASSPRDRHTEAFF
CDR3 length: 14; D gene: -; V gene: TRBV5-1; clone size: -; J gene: TRBJ2-3; CDR3 DNA: TGCGCCAGCAGTACCCAGGGCACGGGAGATACGCAGTATTTT; CDR3 protein: CASSTQGTGDTQYF
CDR3 length: 15; D gene: -; V gene: TRBV5-5; clone size: once; J gene: TRBJ2-5; CDR3 DNA: TGTGCCAGCAGCCCAACGCCCTCCAGCGGGGAGACCCAGTACTTC; CDR3 protein: CASSPTPSSGETQYF
CDR3 length: 15; D gene: -; V gene: TRBV5-5; clone size: -; J gene: TRBJ1-6; CDR3 DNA: TGTGCCAGCAGCTTGGCCACACGACAGAATTCACCCCTCCACTTT; CDR3 protein: CASSLATRQNSPLHF
CDR3 length: 15; D gene: TRBD2; V gene: TRBV7-2; clone size: -; J gene: TRBJ2-1; CDR3 DNA: TGTGCCAGCAGCCGCAGCGGGGTCCTAAGGGATGAGCAGTTCTTC; CDR3 protein: CASSRSGVLRDEQFF
CDR3 length: 14; D gene: -; V gene: TRBV6-5; clone size: once; J gene: TRBJ1-4; CDR3 DNA: TGTGCCAGCAGCCTAACAAATTACGGGGAAAAACTGTTTTTT; CDR3 protein: CASSLTNYGEKLFF
CDR3 length: 14; D gene: TRBD1; V gene: TRBV7-9; clone size: -; J gene: TRBJ1-4; CDR3 DNA: TGTGCCAGCAGCTTACCTGACAGGGACGAAAAACTGTTTTTT; CDR3 protein: CASSLPDRDEKLFF
CDR3 length: 14; D gene: -; V gene: TRBV5-1; clone size: few; J gene: TRBJ2-1; CDR3 DNA: TGCGCCAGCAGCATTTGGGTAACCTACAATGAGCAGTTCTTC; CDR3 protein: CASSIWVTYNEQFF
CDR3 length: 13; D gene: -; V gene: TRBV5-8; clone size: -; J gene: TRBJ1-1; CDR3 DNA: TGTGCCAGCAGCTTTCCTCGGGCTACTGAAGCTTTCTTT; CDR3 protein: CASSFPRATEAFF
CDR3 length: 15; D gene: TRBD2; V gene: TRBV5-1; clone size: -; J gene: TRBJ2-1; CDR3 DNA: TGCGCCAGCAGCTTTGAGCGGGACTTCTACAATGAGCAGTTCTTC; CDR3 protein: CASSFERDFYNEQFF
CDR3 length: 13; D gene: -; V gene: TRBV12-3/TRBV12-4; clone size: -; J gene: TRBJ2-5; CDR3 DNA: TGTGCCAGCAGCGCCCGGTGGGGTGAGACCCAGTACTTC; CDR3 protein: CASSARWGETQYF
CDR3 length: 15; D gene: TRBD2; V gene: TRBV29-1; clone size: -; J gene: TRBJ2-7; CDR3 DNA: TGCAGCGCTCGGGGAGGGCTAGCGGGAGGATACGAGCAGTACTTC; CDR3 protein: CSARGGLAGGYEQYF
CDR3 length: 15; D gene: -; V gene: TRBV5-4; clone size: few; J gene: TRBJ2-2; CDR3 DNA: TGTGCCAGCAGCAATGACGGGGTGCTCACCGGGGAGCTGTTTTTT; CDR3 protein: CASSNDGVLTGELFF
CDR3 length: 14; D gene: TRBD1; V gene: TRBV19; clone size: -; J gene: TRBJ1-2; CDR3 DNA: TGTGCCAGTGCCTCGACAGGGTCCGGGGCTGGCTACACCTTC; CDR3 protein: CASASTGSGAGYTF
CDR3 length: 13; D gene: TRBD2; V gene: TRBV28; clone size: -; J gene: TRBJ2-7; CDR3 DNA: TGTGCCAGCAGTCGGGACTACAACTACGAGCAGTACTTC; CDR3 protein: CASSRDYNYEQYF
CDR3 length: 14; D gene: -; V gene: TRBV7-3; clone size: -; J gene: TRBJ2-1; CDR3 DNA: TGTGCCAGCAGCTTCGGCCTAGAATACAATGAGCAGTTCTTC; CDR3 protein: CASSFGLEYNEQFF
CDR3 length: 11; D gene: -; V gene: TRBV5-5; clone size: -; J gene: TRBJ2-7; CDR3 DNA: TGTGCCAGCAGACTCCTCAGTGAGCAGTACTTC; CDR3 protein: CASRLLSEQYF
CDR3 length: 14; D gene: -; V gene: TRBV19; clone size: -; J gene: TRBJ1-5; CDR3 DNA: TGTGCCAGTAGTATAAGAGGGACCAATCAGCCCCAGCATTTT; CDR3 protein: CASSIRGTNQPQHF
CDR3 length: 13; D gene: TRBD1; V gene: TRBV29-1; clone size: hyperexpanded; J gene: TRBJ2-2; CDR3 DNA: TGCAGCGGGAACAGGGGCGGGACCGGGGAGCTGTTTTTT; CDR3 protein: CSGNRGGTGELFF
CDR3 length: 14; D gene: -; V gene: TRBV28; clone size: -; J gene: TRBJ2-4; CDR3 DNA: TGTGCCAGCACCCCGGGCCCAAGGAGATACATTCAGTACTTC; CDR3 protein: CASTPGPRRYIQYF